Listed below are T cell receptor beta chains from one sample, sequenced in a study of blood T cell repertoires in COVID-19. Libraries were prepared by immunoSEQ multiplex PCR; TCRdb keeps only in-frame clonotypes and omits some of them. The data show over 10,000 clones, with approximately 90% seen just once and around 2.5% held by the top ten. Material for sequencing was peripheral blood. The receptors come from a human donor in a cohort sampled during active COVID-19. Both conserved end residues are trimmed from each CDR3. Fields, in order: V gene, CDR3 length, D gene, J gene, CDR3 protein. A D gene is named only where the DNA matches it firmly.

v_call: TRBV4-3; cdr3_length: 13; d_call: .; j_call: TRBJ1-1; cdr3_aa: ASSQGQTVNTEAF
v_call: TRBV19; cdr3_length: 12; d_call: TRBD1; j_call: TRBJ1-5; cdr3_aa: ASRLGQGGQPQH
v_call: TRBV28; cdr3_length: 12; d_call: .; j_call: TRBJ1-3; cdr3_aa: ASSPRQLGNTIY
v_call: TRBV4-3; cdr3_length: 13; d_call: .; j_call: TRBJ1-2; cdr3_aa: ASGPHLTGNYGYT
v_call: TRBV10-3; cdr3_length: 12; d_call: TRBD1; j_call: TRBJ2-7; cdr3_aa: AISGDRGSNEQY
v_call: TRBV24-1; cdr3_length: 13; d_call: TRBD1; j_call: TRBJ2-3; cdr3_aa: ATSDSDRGTDTQY
v_call: TRBV5-6; cdr3_length: 13; d_call: .; j_call: TRBJ1-5; cdr3_aa: ASSLGSGGNQPQH
v_call: TRBV5-4; cdr3_length: 12; d_call: TRBD1; j_call: TRBJ2-7; cdr3_aa: ASSLVDREYEQY
v_call: TRBV7-9; cdr3_length: 13; d_call: TRBD2; j_call: TRBJ2-1; cdr3_aa: ASSSQRGGPDEQF
v_call: TRBV15; cdr3_length: 13; d_call: .; j_call: TRBJ2-5; cdr3_aa: ATSRDRGSAETQY
v_call: TRBV7-2; cdr3_length: 11; d_call: .; j_call: TRBJ2-7; cdr3_aa: ASSSRRGYEQY
v_call: TRBV19; cdr3_length: 13; d_call: .; j_call: TRBJ1-1; cdr3_aa: ASRREVGGRAEAF
v_call: TRBV6-4; cdr3_length: 12; d_call: .; j_call: TRBJ2-3; cdr3_aa: ASSEGGSTDTQY
v_call: TRBV24-1; cdr3_length: 15; d_call: TRBD2; j_call: TRBJ2-5; cdr3_aa: ATSDSGLAGVQETQY
v_call: TRBV3-1/TRBV3-2; cdr3_length: 16; d_call: TRBD2; j_call: TRBJ2-7; cdr3_aa: ASSQGTSGGLFTYEQY
v_call: TRBV12-5; cdr3_length: 13; d_call: .; j_call: TRBJ2-7; cdr3_aa: ASAYALDSSYEQY
v_call: TRBV5-4; cdr3_length: 12; d_call: TRBD2; j_call: TRBJ2-1; cdr3_aa: ASSLGSGGLEQF
v_call: TRBV29-1; cdr3_length: 13; d_call: TRBD2; j_call: TRBJ2-7; cdr3_aa: SVGTSAIRSYEQY
v_call: TRBV5-8; cdr3_length: 13; d_call: .; j_call: TRBJ2-1; cdr3_aa: ASSLVGASYNEQF
v_call: TRBV7-2; cdr3_length: 10; d_call: .; j_call: TRBJ1-2; cdr3_aa: ASSPQGYGYT
v_call: TRBV5-1; cdr3_length: 11; d_call: .; j_call: TRBJ1-4; cdr3_aa: ASSGPGDEKLF
v_call: TRBV5-4; cdr3_length: 14; d_call: TRBD2; j_call: TRBJ2-3; cdr3_aa: ASSLVGGTSGDTQY
v_call: TRBV7-2; cdr3_length: 13; d_call: .; j_call: TRBJ1-6; cdr3_aa: ASSLQGLNNSPLH
v_call: TRBV9; cdr3_length: 12; d_call: TRBD1; j_call: TRBJ2-1; cdr3_aa: ASSAGTGYNEQF
v_call: TRBV27; cdr3_length: 12; d_call: .; j_call: TRBJ1-2; cdr3_aa: ASSVQGSYYGYT
v_call: TRBV9; cdr3_length: 9; d_call: .; j_call: TRBJ2-7; cdr3_aa: ASSSGGEQY
v_call: TRBV3-1/TRBV3-2; cdr3_length: 13; d_call: TRBD2; j_call: TRBJ2-7; cdr3_aa: ASSALAGAIYEQY
v_call: TRBV11-2; cdr3_length: 10; d_call: .; j_call: TRBJ2-7; cdr3_aa: ASGLSSYEQY
v_call: TRBV2; cdr3_length: 14; d_call: TRBD1; j_call: TRBJ2-6; cdr3_aa: ASTRPGGSGANVLT
v_call: TRBV5-1; cdr3_length: 13; d_call: TRBD1; j_call: TRBJ2-3; cdr3_aa: ASSSPGQPTDTQY
v_call: TRBV11-3; cdr3_length: 11; d_call: .; j_call: TRBJ1-6; cdr3_aa: ASSPGGNSPLH
v_call: TRBV5-6; cdr3_length: 12; d_call: .; j_call: TRBJ1-1; cdr3_aa: ASSFRGARTEAF
v_call: TRBV7-2; cdr3_length: 13; d_call: TRBD2; j_call: TRBJ2-7; cdr3_aa: ASSLARGGGYEQY
v_call: TRBV6-1; cdr3_length: 11; d_call: .; j_call: TRBJ2-2; cdr3_aa: ASSDRGTGELF
v_call: TRBV28; cdr3_length: 14; d_call: TRBD2; j_call: TRBJ2-1; cdr3_aa: ASSLLEGSGRDEQF
v_call: TRBV7-3; cdr3_length: 12; d_call: TRBD1; j_call: TRBJ1-3; cdr3_aa: ASSAGGSGNTIY
v_call: TRBV3-1/TRBV3-2; cdr3_length: 13; d_call: .; j_call: TRBJ2-3; cdr3_aa: ASSQDVPSADTQY
v_call: TRBV14; cdr3_length: 10; d_call: .; j_call: TRBJ1-3; cdr3_aa: ASSLVGNTIY
v_call: TRBV9; cdr3_length: 13; d_call: .; j_call: TRBJ1-4; cdr3_aa: ASSVEAAGHEKLF
v_call: TRBV2; cdr3_length: 14; d_call: .; j_call: TRBJ1-1; cdr3_aa: ASSEVGGSGNTEAF
v_call: TRBV3-1/TRBV3-2; cdr3_length: 11; d_call: .; j_call: TRBJ1-2; cdr3_aa: ASSRQGLEGYT
v_call: TRBV19; cdr3_length: 12; d_call: .; j_call: TRBJ1-3; cdr3_aa: ASGSRDSGNTIY
v_call: TRBV28; cdr3_length: 12; d_call: TRBD1; j_call: TRBJ2-2; cdr3_aa: ASSRRGQGGELF